This T cell receptor beta chain was captured in a study of blood T cell repertoires in COVID-19. As handled by the study authors: Amplification of reference gene primers was used by the study to estimate nucleated cell counts. The assay was immunoSEQ multiplex PCR, and TCRdb's table has in-frame clones only and misses some. V and J calls and clone size are given by that table; D and trimming were obtained from the DNA. The sample comprises some 200,000 clones, approximately 82% of which are singletons, and 9.7% rests with the top ten. V was clipped by 3 bases and J by 4 bases; unmatched bases: 5. The CDR3 length is 16 residues. Germline CDR1 is KGHSH and CDR2 is LQKENI.

The TCR sequence derives from a man in his fifties or sixties with active or convalescent COVID-19. The genes are TRBV18 and TRBJ1-6; 8 positions match TRBD1. The sample consisted of peripheral blood. The CDR3 is CASSPDRVGYNSPLHF. DNA for the CDR3: TGTGCCAGCTCACCGGACAGGGTTGGGTATAATTCACCCCTCCACTTT.